The rows below give T cell receptor beta chains drawn from one sample of a study of CD8+CD57+ T cells in acquired aplastic anemia. TCRdb recomputed calls from the reads with MiXCR, one row per CDR3 protein. The sample lists about 40,000 distinct CDR3 sequences, 60% to 70% seen once, with 59% in the top ten. Sequencing was carried out using sorted CD4+, CD8+, or CD8+CD57+ T cells (not recorded which) from PBMCs. The receptors originated from a human donor with aplastic anemia. Both conserved end residues are part of each CDR3. The order of the fields is CDR3 DNA, CDR3 protein, V gene, clone size, CDR3 length, J gene, D gene. The D gene is left open where the match is weak. A row's size may be missing; if present it is once, few, many or a size class.

TGTGCCATCAGTGAGTCGACAAAGCGCTCCTATGGCTACACCTTC,CAISESTKRSYGYTF,TRBV10-3,NA,15,TRBJ1-2,NA
TGTGCCACCAGTGATGGCGGCAAAGAGACCCAGTACTTC,CATSDGGKETQYF,TRBV24-1,NA,13,TRBJ2-5,NA
TGTGCCAGCAGTGAAGGGCTAGCGGGGGTCATCCTGGACGAGCAGTACTTC,CASSEGLAGVILDEQYF,TRBV25-1,NA,17,TRBJ2-7,TRBD2
TGTGCCAGCAGGGTAGACAGGGGAGAGACCCAGTACTTC,CASRVDRGETQYF,TRBV2,NA,13,TRBJ2-5,TRBD1
TGTGCCAGCAGCTCCCCGGGAAACACTGAAGCTTTCTTT,CASSSPGNTEAFF,TRBV7-8,NA,13,TRBJ1-1,NA
TGTGCCAGCAGCACGACAGTTGAAGCTTTCTTT,CASSTTVEAFF,TRBV7-9,NA,11,TRBJ1-1,NA
TGCAGTGCCAACAGAGGACTAGCGAGGCATGAGCAGTTCTTC,CSANRGLARHEQFF,TRBV20-1,NA,14,TRBJ2-1,TRBD2
TGTGCCAGCAGTTTTTATCCGGCAGGGGACTACGAGCAGTACTTC,CASSFYPAGDYEQYF,TRBV27,many,15,TRBJ2-7,NA
TGTGCCAGCATGGTCCACGAGCAGTACTTC,CASMVHEQYF,TRBV10-3,few,10,TRBJ2-7,NA
TGTGCCAGCAGCCAGGGTGGGCACACTGAAGCTTTCTTT,CASSQGGHTEAFF,TRBV25-1,NA,13,TRBJ1-1,NA
TGTGCCAGCAGGTCCAGGCGGATTAGAGCTGGGAACACCATATATTTT,CASRSRRIRAGNTIYF,TRBV12-3/TRBV12-4,many,16,TRBJ1-3,NA
TGTGCCAGCAGTGAAACCCACGTCGACAGTGAAGCTTTCTTT,CASSETHVDSEAFF,TRBV2,NA,14,TRBJ1-1,NA
TGTGCCAGCAGCCGACAGGTGGGCACTGAAGCTTTCTTT,CASSRQVGTEAFF,TRBV7-6,NA,13,TRBJ1-1,NA
TGTGCCAGTACCCCAGGGGAAGACTACAATGAGCAGTTCTTC,CASTPGEDYNEQFF,TRBV19,NA,14,TRBJ2-1,NA
TGTGCCAGCAGTGGTGGCGGGGGCCCGTTCGATGAGCAGTTCTTC,CASSGGGGPFDEQFF,TRBV2,NA,15,TRBJ2-1,NA
TGTGCCAGCAGCCTGGACCTGGGGGCAGATACGCAGTATTTT,CASSLDLGADTQYF,TRBV5-5,many,14,TRBJ2-3,NA
TGTGCCAGCAGTGAAAGGGACAGCGAGAATTCACCCCTCCACTTT,CASSERDSENSPLHF,TRBV2,NA,15,TRBJ1-6,TRBD1
TGTGCCAGCAGCCTCCCCCCTAGCGGGCCTCGGGATACGCAGTATTTT,CASSLPPSGPRDTQYF,TRBV27,many,16,TRBJ2-3,TRBD2
TGTGCCACCATGGGCGAGGGGGGAATGCCCTACGAGCAGTACTTC,CATMGEGGMPYEQYF,TRBV25-1,NA,15,TRBJ2-7,NA
TGTGCCACCAGCAGAGAGGGACAGAGCACCTACGAGCAGTACTTC,CATSREGQSTYEQYF,TRBV15,NA,15,TRBJ2-7,TRBD1
TGTGCCAGCAGCGAGGAAATTGCAGATACGCAGTATTTT,CASSEEIADTQYF,TRBV25-1,NA,13,TRBJ2-3,NA
TGTGCCAGCAGTTCTACCGGGACAGGGGTAAATGAGCAGTTCTTC,CASSSTGTGVNEQFF,TRBV25-1,NA,15,TRBJ2-1,TRBD1
TGTGCCATCAGTGACGGTCTTCTCTCTGGAAACACCATATATTTT,CAISDGLLSGNTIYF,TRBV10-3,few,15,TRBJ1-3,NA
TGTGCCAGCAGCCCCCTGGACTCAACTAGGCTACACGAGCAGTACTTC,CASSPLDSTRLHEQYF,TRBV7-8,once,16,TRBJ2-7,NA
TGTGCCAGCAGCTTACAGGGGGTCTATTCACCCCTCCACTTT,CASSLQGVYSPLHF,TRBV5-5,few,14,TRBJ1-6,TRBD1